The source of this T cell receptor (beta chain) is a study of identical twins. Whole-study findings and limits: Zero-insertion analyses could be partly confounded by invariant MAIT and iNKT cells. Sequences that were beta out-of-frame showed weaker excess twin sharing.

The sample holds many counts of this clonotype. Antigen: not known. The CDR3 sequence is 15 residues long. Germline CDR1 reads SGHDT; CDR2 reads YYEEEE. J was trimmed by 5 bases and V by 4 bases; bases with no gene match: 12. With template switching, a universal primer site was added, and the cDNA carried unique molecular identifiers. TCRdb reprocessed the 5' RACE reads with MiXCR, giving one entry per CDR3 protein. The table has approximately 600,000 distinct CDR3 sequences, more than 9% seen once. These data were likewise used in another study, on yellow fever vaccine responses in identical twins.

The sequenced sample was PBMCs. The chain employs TRBV5-6 and TRBJ2-7; the match to TRBD2 covers 7 bases. The TCR comes from a woman in her late teens or twenties in good health. The CDR3 region has the DNA TGTGCCAGCAGCGGTACTAGCGTTGCTTCGAACGAGCAGTACTTC. Amino acids: CASSGTSVASNEQYF.